A selection of T cell receptor beta chains follows, all from one sample in a study of blood T cell repertoires in COVID-19. Repertoires were generated with immunoSEQ multiplex PCR, while TCRdb's copy carries only in-frame clones and drops some. The data contain hundreds of thousands of clones, 85% of them singletons. Material for sequencing was peripheral blood. These receptors were obtained from a woman between 18 and 30 years old with acute or convalescent COVID-19. CDR3s include the opening cysteine and the closing phenylalanine or tryptophan.

TRBV6-5,CASKQNTEAFF
TRBV13,CASTRRNRDYEQYF
TRBV4-1,CASSQGGRGANYGYTF
TRBV2,CASSETRGQPQHF
TRBV29-1,CSVTGGRTEAFF
TRBV19,CASSIDLNDRDYGYTF
TRBV2,CASRGKKGQGGNYGYTF
TRBV7-2,CASSLAGGVGWNEQFF
TRBV19,CASSSLDRRGVGQYYGYTF
TRBV20-1,CSAHGAFF
TRBV6-1,CASSESEGLNTEAFF
TRBV4-1,CASSQDNREFQNIQYF
TRBV5-1,CASSAQGVSGNTIYF
TRBV9,CASSVGLAGGSPDTQYF
TRBV5-1,CASSLDRDYGYTF
TRBV30,CAWDRVNEQYF
TRBV13,CASSLTRGPLMNTEAFF
TRBV7-2,CASSLTGGSADTQYF
TRBV3-1/TRBV3-2,CASTRADTQYF
TRBV27,CASRRTGLGQPQHF
TRBV29-1,CSVEPSGNRVEYF
TRBV9,CASSVAIQNYGYTF
TRBV19,CASSTTFSNQPQHF
TRBV2,CASRSEGLHNEQFF
TRBV2,CATTSSKNTEAFF
TRBV5-6,CASSLSPGQNYEQYF
TRBV6-6,CASSYRGNEQFF